The 21 T cell receptor beta chains presented below share a single source sample, sequenced in a study of blood T cells in healthy people across ages. Primers used in a second PCR of about 7 to 11 cycles were a sample-barcoded 5' primer and a J-beta primer mix. Using its own MiXCR run on the 5' RACE reads, TCRdb lists one record per CDR3 protein. The sample has some 930,000 distinct CDR3 sequences; 25% to 35% are singletons. Separately, the same data were catalogued under a study of T cells of mothers and their children.

Sequenced input: blood. The source of these receptors is a middle-aged woman in good health.

This clonotype has only a few counts. The chain has TRBV18 and TRBJ2-5, with TRBD1 matching over 9 bases. The CDR3 is made up of 15 amino acids. With V trimmed by 3 bases and J by 5 bases, 7 bases remained unmatched. Germline CDR1 and CDR2: KGHSH and LQKENI. This CDR3 reads CASSPDRGVLETQYF. CDR3 nucleotide sequence: TGTGCCAGCTCACCGGACAGGGGTGTTTTGGAGACCCAGTACTTC. Variable domain in full (rest from reference TRBV18 and TRBJ2-5): NAGVMQNPRHLVRRRGQEARLRCSPMKGHSHVYWYRQLPEEGLKFMVYLQKENIIDESGMPKERFSAEFPKEGPSILRIQQVVRGDSAAYFCASSPDRGVLETQYFGPGTRLLVL.

This clonotype was found a few times. DNA for the CDR3: TGCGCCAGCAGCTTCGGGGTAGCGGAGGACAATGAGCAGTTCTTC. Translating it yields CASSFGVAEDNEQFF. The chain couples TRBV5-1 to TRBJ2-1; tentatively, D is TRBD2 (6 bases). This CDR3 comprises 15 residues. CDR1 and CDR2 from the germline V gene are SGHRS and YFSETQ. V was shortened by 2 bases and J by 5 bases, with 14 bases between the two germline ends.

The CDR3: CASTPGQGAGGNTIYF. DNA of the CDR3: TGTGCCAGCACCCCGGGACAGGGGGCAGGTGGAAACACCATATATTTT. The chain carries TRBV12-3 or TRBV12-4 and TRBJ1-3; 12 positions match TRBD1. V was pared by 7 bases and J by 3 bases, with 7 bases of the junction left unmatched. This CDR3 has 16 amino acids.

The sample holds a few counts of this clonotype. Since the CDR3 does not end with the conserved phenylalanine or tryptophan, this likely comes from a read error. The chain carries TRBV20-1 and TRBJ2-3; 10 bases align to TRBD2. Germline V gene sequence: CDR1 DFQATT, CDR2 SNEGSKA (reference sequence). Trimming removed 4 bases from V and 4 bases from J; junction bases left unmatched: 11. This CDR3 has 16 amino acids. The CDR3 protein is CSATAASGGVSDTQYC. CDR3 DNA sequence: TGCAGTGCTACAGCGGCCAGCGGGGGGGTGTCAGATACGCAGTATTGT.

In this sample, this clonotype turned up a few times. The chain has TRBV9 and TRBJ1-6; TRBD1 matches at 8 bases. There are 15 residues in the CDR3. Looked up from germline, CDR1 is SGDLS and CDR2 is YYNGEE. After removal of 3 bases from V and 6 bases from J, the junction contained 5 bases not matched to a gene. The CDR3 region has the DNA TGTGCCAGCAGCGCCACCGGACAGGGTAATTCACCCCTCCACTTT. Translated, it gives CASSATGQGNSPLHF.

In regard to this clonotype: The junction does not match germline at one end; this may be a read error. J is TRBJ1-2 and V is TRBV20-1; D not certain. Germline CDR1 DFQATT, CDR2 SNEGSKA (reference sequence). The CDR3 has 15 amino acids. CDR3 nucleotides: TGCAGTGCTAGATCTCGAGGGTCAGCTAACTATAGCTACACCTTC. Translated: CSARSRGSANYSYTF.

The sample holds many counts of this clonotype. This chain uses TRBV29-1 with TRBJ2-1; a weak D match, TRBD1 (6 bases). Germline V CDR1 and CDR2: SQVTM, ANQGSEA. This CDR3 contains 19 residues. V was shortened by 0 bases and J by 1 base, with 22 bases between the two germline ends. The CDR3 region has the DNA TGCAGCGTTGAAGATCATGGGGGCTCGGCCTTGGGGTCCTACAATGAGCAGTTCTTC. Translating it yields CSVEDHGGSALGSYNEQFF.

This clonotype was observed many times. The V call is TRBV4-1, the J call TRBJ2-7; the D gene is possibly TRBD2 (6 bases). V gave up 6 bases and J gave up 6 bases, with 18 bases separating them. Germline V gives CDR1 MGHRA, CDR2 YSYEKL. The CDR3 spans 14 residues. DNA of the CDR3: TGCGCCAGCAGTCCTGCGGAGGGAGAAGTCGAGCAGTACTTC. This encodes CASSPAEGEVEQYF.

In DNA, the CDR3 is TGTGCCAGCAGCCGGCGGGAGACAGGGGGCGAGCAGCCCCAGCATTTT. It specifies CASSRRETGGEQPQHF. V usage is TRBV12-3 or TRBV12-4 and J usage is TRBJ1-5; 10 nucleotides agree with TRBD1. This CDR3 is built from 16 residues. Trimming took 6 bases from V and 7 from J; bases not matched to a gene: 12.

The chain uses TRBV7-9 and TRBJ2-7; no clear D gene. V was shortened by 1 base and J by 3 bases, with 13 bases between the two germline ends. Per germline, CDR1 SEHNR and CDR2 FQNEAQ (reference sequence). The CDR3 length is 15 residues. This CDR3 reads CASSLGVAGIYEQYF. Here the CDR3 DNA reads TGTGCCAGCAGCTTAGGAGTAGCTGGGATCTACGAGCAGTACTTC.

Worth noting for this clonotype: The conserved phenylalanine or tryptophan normally closing the CDR3 is absent here, so this likely arose from a read error. J is TRBJ2-3 and V is TRBV12-3 or TRBV12-4; the match to TRBD2 covers 8 bases. The J segment lost 5 bases and the V segment lost 4 bases, leaving 11 bases of the junction unmatched. CDR3 length: 16 amino acids. CDR3 coding DNA: TGTGCCAGCAGTTCCGGGACTAGGGTGTGGGGAGATACGCAGTATTCT. Translated, it gives CASSSGTRVWGDTQYS.

This clonotype was picked up many times. V gene TRBV5-6 combines with J gene TRBJ2-7; TRBD1 aligns across 10 bases. The ends lost 3 bases at V and 6 bases at J; junction bases unmatched: 9. From germline, CDR1 is SGHDT and CDR2 YYEEEE. CDR3 length equals 15 residues. The DNA of the CDR3 is TGTGCCAGCAGCTCCCCGGACAGGGGGACGAGCGAGCAGTACTTC. This gives the protein CASSSPDRGTSEQYF.

To note about this clonotype: This sequence may be a read error, since a much larger clone differs from it by one base. The chain has TRBV24-1 and TRBJ2-5, with a tentative D call TRBD1 (6 bases). This CDR3 comprises 13 residues. Germline values: CDR1 KGHDR, CDR2 SFDVKD. DNA for the CDR3: TGTGCCACCAGTGATCTACAGGGTGAGACCCAGTGCTTC. It codes for CATSDLQGETQCF.

Of note for this clonotype: This may stem from a read error, because a much larger clone lies one nucleotide away. This chain joins TRBV27 and TRBJ2-5; a possible D gene is TRBD1 (5 bases). The length of the CDR3 is 15 residues. CDR1 is MNHEY and CDR2 is SMNVEV in the germline V gene (reference sequence). Trimming removed 6 bases from V and 7 bases from J, with 21 bases in between. CDR3 region: CASSSLIGDRGTQYF. In nucleotides, the CDR3 is TGTGCCAGCAGCTCCTTGATAGGGGATAGAGGGACCCAGTACTTC.

The V and J genes are TRBV28 and TRBJ2-7, with D maybe TRBD2 (5 bases). Germline V gene data show CDR1 as MDHEN and CDR2 as SYDVKM. The V end lost 4 bases, the J end lost 3 bases, and 7 bases lay between the germline ends. The CDR3 runs 12 residues. In DNA form, the CDR3 reads TGTGCCAGCAGTTATCGGGACTACGAGCAGTACTTC. This translates into CASSYRDYEQYF.

A note on this clonotype: A much larger clone differs by one base, so this may be a read error. This sequence joins TRBV3-1 and TRBJ2-1; tentative D call: TRBD1 (7 bases). CDR3 length: 14 residues. V lost 6 bases to trimming and J lost 13 bases, with 22 bases between them. Looked up from germline, CDR1 is LGHDT and CDR2 is YNNKEL (reference sequence). CDR3 DNA sequence: TGTGCCAGCAGTCGGAGGCAGGGGGGAGAGACCCAGTTCTTC. Protein: CASSRRQGGETQFF.

Details on this clonotype: A much larger clonotype is one base distant, so this may be a read error. This is likely a read error, given that the CDR3 carries no conserved phenylalanine or tryptophan at its end. The V call is TRBV6-5, the J call TRBJ2-4, with unresolved D. Germline V gene sequence: CDR1 MNHEY, CDR2 SVGAGI. V dropped 2 bases and J dropped 13 bases, with 15 bases sitting between them. This CDR3 region has 13 residues. CDR3 sequence: CASSYEVEAEQYS. DNA for the CDR3: TGTGCCAGCAGTTACGAGGTGGAAGCTGAGCAGTACTCC.

In its sample, this clonotype was seen once. This sequence joins TRBV5-5 and TRBJ2-1, with D maybe TRBD1 (6 bases). Germline-derived CDR1 and CDR2 are SGHKS and YYEKEE (reference sequence). This CDR3 contains 16 residues. Trimming took off 0 bases at V and 2 bases at J, with 12 bases between the two ends. As DNA, the CDR3 is TGTGCCAGCAGCTTGGAGACAGGAATACCCTACAATGAGCAGTTCTTC. This codes for CASSLETGIPYNEQFF.

The chain recombines TRBV7-2 with TRBJ2-5, with 10 nucleotides matching TRBD2. The V segment lost 5 bases and the J segment 7 bases; nucleotides outside the gene matches: 10. Germline-derived CDR1 and CDR2 are SGHTA and FQGNSA. This CDR3 has 15 amino acids. In DNA, the CDR3 is TGTGCCAGCAGCCGGAGCGGGGGGGGAGGGTTGACCCAGTACTTC. This sequence encodes CASSRSGGGGLTQYF.

The V call is TRBV11-2, the J call TRBJ1-2; TRBD1 agrees at 9 bases. V shed 2 bases and J 6 bases; nucleotides not matched to a gene: 10. There are 16 residues in the CDR3. CDR1 is SGHAT and CDR2 is FQNNGV in the germline V gene. For the CDR3, the DNA is TGTGCCAGCAGCTTAAACCTGGACAGGGGTGCTGATGGCTACACCTTC. It specifies CASSLNLDRGADGYTF. Combining the CDR3 with reference TRBV11-2 and TRBJ1-2 gives the whole variable domain EAGVAQSPRYKIIEKRQSVAFWCNPISGHATLYWYQQILGQGPKLLIQFQNNGVVDDSQLPKDRFSAERLKGVDSTLKIQPAKLEDSAVYLCASSLNLDRGADGYTFGSGTRLTVV.

This clonotype was detected ten times or more. Compared with germline, one end of the junction differs, possibly owing to a read error. The chain joins TRBV20-1 to TRBJ1-2; 10 nucleotides line up with TRBD1. The CDR3 consists of 9 residues. Germline CDR1 reads DFQATT; CDR2 reads SNEGSKA (reference sequence). The CDR3 DNA follows: TGTGGGACAGGGGATGGCTACACCTTC. Amino acids: CGTGDGYTF.